These T cell receptor beta chains were read from a single sample in a study of siplizumab effects on memory and regulatory T cells. Only in-frame clones appear in the TCRdb table, and some are missing; sequencing was by immunoSEQ multiplex PCR. In the table there are tens of thousands of clones, roughly 95% of which are singletons. Material for sequencing was naive CD4+ T cells sorted from blood. The receptors come from a human donor in good health. Both conserved end residues are part of each CDR3. The D gene is left open where the match is weak. Some rows mark clone size as missing; the rest say once, few, many or name a class of expanded clone.

17 | TRBJ2-7 | TRBV15 | TRBD1 | . | TGTGCCACCAGCCGGGCCGGGACAGGGGTCCCCGGGGGAGAGCAGTACTTC | CATSRAGTGVPGGEQYF
14 | TRBJ1-2 | TRBV5-4 | . | . | TGTGCCAGCAGCTTCAGCCAGGCTAACTATGGCTACACCTTC | CASSFSQANYGYTF
11 | TRBJ1-2 | TRBV28 | . | . | TGTGCCAGCAGTCGACAGGATGGCTACACCTTC | CASSRQDGYTF
15 | TRBJ1-1 | TRBV7-9 | . | . | TGTGCCAGCAGCTTAGAGGGTAGCGGGAACACTGAAGCTTTCTTT | CASSLEGSGNTEAFF
15 | TRBJ2-5 | TRBV5-5 | . | . | TGTGCCAGCAGCCCTCGGAGCATCCCGGAAGAGACCCAGTACTTC | CASSPRSIPEETQYF
13 | TRBJ1-2 | TRBV7-9 | . | . | TGTGCCAGCAGCGCCCCACAGGGCGGGGGCTACACCTTC | CASSAPQGGGYTF
14 | TRBJ2-1 | TRBV12-5 | . | . | TGTGCTAGTGTCTCCCCTTCCCGGCCCAATGAGCAGTTCTTC | CASVSPSRPNEQFF
12 | TRBJ1-2 | TRBV30 | . | . | TGTGCCTGGAGTGTAGAATGGGGCAGGCCCACCTTC | CAWSVEWGRPTF
14 | TRBJ1-4 | TRBV11-2 | TRBD1 | . | TGTGCCAGCAGGGATGACAGGGACGCTGAAAAACTGTTTTTT | CASRDDRDAEKLFF
15 | TRBJ2-3 | TRBV7-8 | . | . | TGTGCCAGCAGCTTATGGGGGCAGGTCCCAGATACGCAGTATTTT | CASSLWGQVPDTQYF
14 | TRBJ2-7 | TRBV11-3 | . | . | TGTGCCAGCAGCCTGGACAGCCTAAACTACGAGCAGTACTTC | CASSLDSLNYEQYF
19 | TRBJ2-7 | TRBV21-1 | . | . | TGTGCCAGCAGCAAAATCTTAGGTGTGGGGGACAGCACAACCTACGAGCAGTACTTC | CASSKILGVGDSTTYEQYF
16 | TRBJ2-4 | TRBV6-5 | TRBD1 | . | TGTGCCAGCAGTTACTCAGACCAGGGGGCCCGGAACATTCAGTACTTC | CASSYSDQGARNIQYF
15 | TRBJ1-2 | TRBV5-4 | . | . | TGTGCCAGCAGCTTGGGTCCCCCGGGAGACTATGGCTACACCTTC | CASSLGPPGDYGYTF
15 | TRBJ2-5 | TRBV4-1 | . | . | TGCGCCAGCAGCCAAGAGGGAAGCAGGGGGGGGACCCAGTACTTC | CASSQEGSRGGTQYF
16 | TRBJ1-6 | TRBV5-1 | TRBD1 | . | TGCGCCAGCAGCTTGGCCGGACAGGGGCCGCTATCACCCCTCCACTTT | CASSLAGQGPLSPLHF
16 | TRBJ2-3 | TRBV5-1 | . | . | TGCGCCAGCAGCTTGGGGGGGGCCAGCCCGGCAGATACGCAGTATTTT | CASSLGGASPADTQYF
13 | TRBJ1-1 | TRBV6-5 | TRBD1 | . | TGTGCCAGCAGTTACGGCCAGGGGGCCGAAGCTTTCTTT | CASSYGQGAEAFF
11 | TRBJ2-4 | TRBV29-1 | . | . | TGCAGCGTTGATGAAAAAAACATTCAGTACTTC | CSVDEKNIQYF
15 | TRBJ2-7 | TRBV11-2 | TRBD2 | . | TGTGCCAGCAGCATGACTAGCGGGGAGATTTACGAGCAGTACTTC | CASSMTSGEIYEQYF
14 | TRBJ1-1 | TRBV7-2 | . | . | TGTGCCAGCAGCTTATATCAGATGAACACTGAAGCTTTCTTT | CASSLYQMNTEAFF
13 | TRBJ2-1 | TRBV25-1 | . | . | TGTGCCACAGTGGGCAGGGTCCACAATGAGCAGTTCTTC | CATVGRVHNEQFF
13 | TRBJ2-3 | TRBV7-2 | . | once | TGTGCCAGCAGCCTCGAGAGGCGGGATACGCAGTATTTT | CASSLERRDTQYF
13 | TRBJ1-1 | TRBV30 | . | . | TGTGCCTGGAGGGTTCCAGAGAACACTGAAGCTTTCTTT | CAWRVPENTEAFF
18 | TRBJ1-6 | TRBV7-2 | . | . | TGTGCCAGCAGCTTAATTGGGGGTGGAGCGTCCAATAATTCACCCCTCCACTTT | CASSLIGGGASNNSPLHF
11 | TRBJ2-7 | TRBV20-1 | . | . | TGCAGTGCTAGCGGGCGCTTCGAGCAGTACTTC | CSASGRFEQYF
14 | TRBJ2-7 | TRBV29-1 | TRBD2 | . | TGCAGCGTTGAAGAGGGAGGGGTCCCCTACGAGCAGTACTTC | CSVEEGGVPYEQYF
15 | TRBJ2-1 | TRBV6-5 | . | . | TGTGCCAGCACCATACAAGCAACCTCCTACAATGAGCAGTTCTTC | CASTIQATSYNEQFF
17 | TRBJ2-1 | TRBV10-2 | TRBD2 | . | TGCGCCAGCAGACCCTCTACTAGCGGGGGGTCCTTCAATGAGCAGTTCTTC | CASRPSTSGGSFNEQFF
14 | TRBJ2-1 | TRBV7-9 | . | . | TGTGCCAGCAGCTCCAGGACAGCCTACAATGAGCAGTTCTTC | CASSSRTAYNEQFF
14 | TRBJ2-5 | TRBV6-5 | TRBD2 | . | TGTGCCAGCAGCCCTAGCGGGGGGAGGGAGACCCAGTACTTC | CASSPSGGRETQYF
15 | TRBJ1-1 | TRBV6-5 | TRBD1 | once | TGTGCCAGCAGTTACTCGGACAGGGGGTGGACTGAAGCTTTCTTT | CASSYSDRGWTEAFF